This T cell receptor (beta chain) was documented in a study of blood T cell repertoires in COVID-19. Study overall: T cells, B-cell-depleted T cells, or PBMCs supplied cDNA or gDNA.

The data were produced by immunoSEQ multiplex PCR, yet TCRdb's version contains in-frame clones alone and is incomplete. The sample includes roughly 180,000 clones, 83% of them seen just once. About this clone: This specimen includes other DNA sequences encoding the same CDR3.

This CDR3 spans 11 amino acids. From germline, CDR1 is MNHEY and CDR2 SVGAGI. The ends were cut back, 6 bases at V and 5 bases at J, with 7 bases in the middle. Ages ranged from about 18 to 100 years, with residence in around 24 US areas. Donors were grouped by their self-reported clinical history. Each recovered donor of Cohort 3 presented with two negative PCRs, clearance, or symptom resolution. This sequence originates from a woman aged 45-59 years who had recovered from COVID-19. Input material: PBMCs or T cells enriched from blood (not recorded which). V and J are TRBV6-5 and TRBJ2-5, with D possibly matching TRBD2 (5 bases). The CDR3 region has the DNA TGTGCCAGCAGCAGGAGGGAGACCCAGTACTTC. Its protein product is CASSRRETQYF.